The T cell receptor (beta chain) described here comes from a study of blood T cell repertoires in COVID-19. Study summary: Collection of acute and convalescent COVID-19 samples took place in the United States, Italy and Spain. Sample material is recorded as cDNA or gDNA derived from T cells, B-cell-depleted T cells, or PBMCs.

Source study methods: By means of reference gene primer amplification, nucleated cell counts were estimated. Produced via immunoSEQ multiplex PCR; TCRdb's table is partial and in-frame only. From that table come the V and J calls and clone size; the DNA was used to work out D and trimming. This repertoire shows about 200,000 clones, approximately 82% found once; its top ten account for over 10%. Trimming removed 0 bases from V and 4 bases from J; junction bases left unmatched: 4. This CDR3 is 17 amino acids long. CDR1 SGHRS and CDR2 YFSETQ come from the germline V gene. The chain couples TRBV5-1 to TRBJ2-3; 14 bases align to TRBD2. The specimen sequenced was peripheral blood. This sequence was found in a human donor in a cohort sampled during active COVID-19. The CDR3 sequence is CASSLGPGLAGADTQYF. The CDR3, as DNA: TGCGCCAGCAGCTTGGGACCGGGACTAGCGGGAGCAGATACGCAGTATTTT. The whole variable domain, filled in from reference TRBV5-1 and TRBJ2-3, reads KAGVTQTPRYLIKTRGQQVTLSCSPISGHRSVSWYQQTPGQGLQFLFEYFSETQRNKGNFPGRFSGRQFSNSRSEMNVSTLELGDSALYLCASSLGPGLAGADTQYFGPGTRLTVL.